This T cell receptor beta chain was recorded in a study of T cells after yellow fever vaccination. TCRdb itself ran the 5' RACE reads through MiXCR, one entry per CDR3 protein. This table holds almost 600,000 distinct CDR3 sequences, roughly 14% found once. Looked up from germline, CDR1 is MNHEY and CDR2 is SMNVEV (reference sequence). Trimming took off 8 bases at V and 7 bases at J, with 12 bases between the two ends. The CDR3 runs 13 residues. The clonotype comes from a man aged 25 to 40 who received the YFV17D yellow fever vaccine. V is TRBV27 and J is TRBJ1-6; weak D call: TRBD1 (6 bases). The sample in question was PBMCs, obtained on the day of the yellow fever booster vaccination. CDR3 residues: CASRRGLNSPLHF. CDR3 nucleotides: TGTGCCAGCCGAAGGGGGTTGAATTCACCCCTCCACTTT.